The sequence of this T cell receptor (beta chain) was determined in a study of T cells after yellow fever vaccination. TCRdb reanalysed the 5' RACE reads using MiXCR and keeps one entry per CDR3 protein. This table holds hundreds of thousands of distinct CDR3 sequences, roughly 20% found once. V shed 5 bases and J shed 10 bases, with 15 bases lying between them. The CDR3 contains 14 residues. This receptor was taken from a man aged 18 to 30 who received the YFV17D yellow fever vaccine. This specimen consisted of PBMCs, obtained before the yellow fever booster vaccination. The chain joins TRBV12-3 or TRBV12-4 to TRBJ1-6; no firm D call. The CDR3 DNA follows: TGTGCCAGCAGTCTGGGATTTACGAACTCACCCCTCCACTTT. This encodes CASSLGFTNSPLHF.